This is a list of T cell receptor beta chains from one sample in a study of lymphopenia after photon versus proton radiotherapy. TCRdb keeps only in-frame clones here, not all; method: immunoSEQ multiplex PCR. The sample lists tens of thousands of clones, 80% to 95% occurring once. This material consisted of peripheral blood, taken from a patient treated with proton-based radiotherapy. The receptors shown here come from a woman aged 70-85 years with pancreatic cancer. Some clones in this sample may be carry-over from other donors' samples. Both conserved end residues are part of each CDR3. The order of the fields is CDR3 length, J gene, V gene, D gene, CDR3 DNA, CDR3 protein. D genes are given only for firm matches.

length: 13
J: TRBJ1-1
V: TRBV7-9
D: .
DNA: TGTGCCAGCAGCCAGCGATCGGGAACTGAAGCTTTCTTT
CDR3: CASSQRSGTEAFF

length: 16
J: TRBJ2-2
V: TRBV5-1
D: .
DNA: TGCGCCAGCAGCTTCGAGACACTGGTGGGGACCGGGGAGCTGTTTTTT
CDR3: CASSFETLVGTGELFF

length: 18
J: TRBJ1-1
V: TRBV27
D: TRBD1
DNA: TGTGCCAGCAGTTCTACCTTCGGGACAGTGGGAATGAACACTGAAGCTTTCTTT
CDR3: CASSSTFGTVGMNTEAFF

length: 14
J: TRBJ2-1
V: TRBV27
D: .
DNA: TGTGCCAGCAGTTGGAGGGGGGGGGACAATGAGCAGTTCTTC
CDR3: CASSWRGGDNEQFF

length: 14
J: TRBJ2-2
V: TRBV4-2
D: .
DNA: TGTGCCAGCAGCCAAGTTGACTTCACCGGGGAGCTGTTTTTT
CDR3: CASSQVDFTGELFF

length: 12
J: TRBJ2-1
V: TRBV29-1
D: .
DNA: TGCAGCGTAGGATGGCCGAGGAATGAGCAGTTCTTC
CDR3: CSVGWPRNEQFF

length: 17
J: TRBJ1-6
V: TRBV10-2
D: .
DNA: TGCGCCAGCAGTGAGCCGGACACCCTTGGGGATAATTCACCCCTCCACTTT
CDR3: CASSEPDTLGDNSPLHF

length: 16
J: TRBJ2-4
V: TRBV19
D: TRBD1
DNA: TGTGCCAGTAGTACTACGGGACAGGAGATCAAAAACATTCAGTACTTC
CDR3: CASSTTGQEIKNIQYF

length: 13
J: TRBJ2-1
V: TRBV2
D: TRBD1
DNA: TGTGCGAGCGGACAGGGGGCTTACAATGAGCAGTTCTTC
CDR3: CASGQGAYNEQFF

length: 14
J: TRBJ2-3
V: TRBV28
D: .
DNA: TGTGCCAGCAGTTTCGGAATGCGATCAGATACGCAGTATTTT
CDR3: CASSFGMRSDTQYF

length: 15
J: TRBJ2-1
V: TRBV6-5
D: TRBD2
DNA: TGTGCCAGCAGAGAGCTAGCGGGTACCTACAATGAGCAGTTCTTC
CDR3: CASRELAGTYNEQFF

length: 15
J: TRBJ2-1
V: TRBV19
D: TRBD1
DNA: TGTGCCAGTAGTAGTCGACAGGGGAATGGGAATGAGCAGTTCTTC
CDR3: CASSSRQGNGNEQFF

length: 13
J: TRBJ1-4
V: TRBV18
D: TRBD1
DNA: TGTGCCAGCTCACAGACAGGGAATGAAAAACTGTTTTTT
CDR3: CASSQTGNEKLFF

length: 14
J: TRBJ1-4
V: TRBV6-1
D: .
DNA: TGTGCCAGCACTAGGGAGCGGCGTGGTGAAAAACTGTTTTTT
CDR3: CASTRERRGEKLFF

length: 16
J: TRBJ2-7
V: TRBV15
D: TRBD2
DNA: TGTGCCACCAGCGTTGATCTAGCGGGAGTCGCCTACGAGCAGTACTTC
CDR3: CATSVDLAGVAYEQYF

length: 17
J: TRBJ2-3
V: TRBV18
D: TRBD2
DNA: TGTGCCAGCTCACCACCGAAGTCTAGCGGGAGTACAGATACGCAGTATTTT
CDR3: CASSPPKSSGSTDTQYF

length: 13
J: TRBJ2-5
V: TRBV4-3
D: .
DNA: TGCGCCAGCGGGACATCTGTCCAAGAGACCCAGTACTTC
CDR3: CASGTSVQETQYF

length: 15
J: TRBJ2-5
V: TRBV6-1
D: TRBD1
DNA: TGTGCCAGCAGTGAAGCGATGACAGGGACAGAGACCCAGTACTTC
CDR3: CASSEAMTGTETQYF

length: 13
J: TRBJ1-1
V: TRBV10-3
D: .
DNA: TGTGCCATCAGAGCGGACGGTGACACTGAAGCTTTCTTT
CDR3: CAIRADGDTEAFF